The 22 T cell receptor beta chains listed next were all sequenced from one sample in a study of CD8+CD57+ T cells in acquired aplastic anemia. Profiling that covered TCR beta VDJ and CDR3 relied on genomic DNA as its template. TCRdb re-analysed the reads in MiXCR, keeping a single row per CDR3 protein. The sample shows about 160,000 distinct CDR3 sequences, roughly 45% of them seen only once. The sequencing input was sorted CD4+, CD8+, or CD8+CD57+ T cells (not recorded which) from PBMCs. These receptors were obtained from a human donor in good health.

The chain employs TRBV24-1 and TRBJ2-2, with 7 nucleotides matching TRBD2. CDR3 length: 16 amino acids. With 2 bases clipped from V and 1 base from J, the junction kept 3 bases outside the gene matches. Germline V gene data show CDR1 as KGHDR and CDR2 as SFDVKD. The CDR3 here is CATSDWEGMNTGELFF. CDR3 nucleotide sequence: TGTGCCACCAGTGATTGGGAGGGGATGAACACCGGGGAGCTGTTTTTT.

This clonotype was seen a few times. V is TRBV25-1 and J is TRBJ2-7; 7 bases are shared with TRBD1. V was clipped by 4 bases and J by 0 bases; unmatched bases: 12. Looked up from germline, CDR1 is MGHDK and CDR2 is SYGVNS. The CDR3 runs 17 residues. CDR3 in DNA: TGTGCCAGCAGTGTATCCCTGGGACAGTCGTACTCCTACGAGCAGTACTTC. This gives the protein CASSVSLGQSYSYEQYF.

This clonotype was observed many times. The chain couples TRBV7-6 to TRBJ2-7; D unclear. Germline V gene sequence: CDR1 SGHVS, CDR2 FNYEAQ. V was clipped by 6 bases and J by 2 bases, with 8 bases between them. The CDR3 runs to 12 residues. The CDR3 DNA reads as TGTGCCAGCAGTACTTACACCTACGAGCAGTACTTC. Residues: CASSTYTYEQYF. The complete variable domain, with remaining parts taken from reference TRBV7-6 and TRBJ2-7, reads GAGVSQSPRYKVTKRGQDVALRCDPISGHVSLYWYRQALGQGPEFLTYFNYEAQQDKSGLPNDRFSAERPEGSISTLTIQRTEQRDSAMYRCASSTYTYEQYFGPGTRLTVT.

The chain has TRBV10-3 and TRBJ1-5; no firm D call. V was clipped by 0 bases and J by 4 bases, with 7 bases between them. From germline, CDR1 is ENHRY and CDR2 SYGVKD. The CDR3 sequence is 14 residues long. DNA for the CDR3: TGTGCCATCAGTGAGTCGACACCAAATCAGCCCCAGCATTTT. It translates to CAISESTPNQPQHF.

A remark on this clonotype: Since a much larger clone is just one base distant, this may be a read error. Here the CDR3 omits its conserved ending phenylalanine or tryptophan, so a read error is the likely source. This sequence joins TRBV12-3 or TRBV12-4 and TRBJ2-1; 8 positions match TRBD2. Trimming at V came to 3 bases and at J to 7 bases, leaving 11 bases not matched to a gene. The CDR3 consists of 16 residues. This CDR3 is CASSFRGLASVNEQFL. Written as DNA, the CDR3 is TGTGCCAGCAGTTTTAGAGGACTAGCCTCGGTTAATGAGCAGTTCCTC.

This clonotype occurred many times. The chain links TRBV5-1 to TRBJ1-4; tentatively, D is TRBD1 (6 bases). The V and J ends lost 4 bases and 6 bases respectively, with 16 bases between them. Germline lookup yields CDR1 SGHRS and CDR2 YFSETQ. CDR3 size: 15 residues. In DNA, the CDR3 is TGCGCCAGCAGCCCGGTTGTGGGGGCGGATGAAAAACTGTTTTTT. This codes for CASSPVVGADEKLFF.

This clonotype was counted a single time. This may arise from a read error, as a much more abundant clone is one base away. The J gene is TRBJ1-3, the V gene TRBV7-2, with 7 bases identical to TRBD1. The CDR3 length is 15 residues. Germline lookup yields CDR1 SGHTA and CDR2 FQGNSA. This chain's CDR3 is CASSAWTGSGNTIHF. The CDR3 nucleotides are TGTGCCAGCAGCGCCTGGACAGGCTCTGGAAACACCATACATTTT.

The V call is TRBV4-2, the J call TRBJ1-2; no definite D call. The CDR3 is made up of 14 amino acids. V lost 0 bases to trimming and J lost 2 bases, with 7 bases between them. Germline CDR1 is LGHNA and CDR2 is YNFKEQ. CDR3 region: CASSQDSRNYGYTF. The CDR3 nucleotides are TGTGCCAGCAGCCAAGATAGCAGAAACTATGGCTACACCTTC.

CDR3 protein: CASSDRTGWQETQYF. DNA of the CDR3: TGTGCCAGCAGCGACCGGACAGGGTGGCAAGAGACCCAGTACTTC. This chain uses TRBV9 with TRBJ2-5, with TRBD1 identical over 8 bases. CDR1 is SGDLS and CDR2 is YYNGEE in the germline V gene. With 3 bases clipped from V and 2 bases from J, the junction kept 6 bases outside the gene matches. The length of the CDR3 is 15 residues. Full variable domain (rest looked up from reference TRBV9 and TRBJ2-5): DSGVTQTPKHLITATGQRVTLRCSPRSGDLSVYWYQQSLDQGLQFLIQYYNGEERAKGNILERFSAQQFPDLHSELNLSSLELGDSALYFCASSDRTGWQETQYFGPGTRLLVL.

Ten or more counts support this clonotype. The CDR3 region is CASSIGGPTNEQFF. CDR3 coding DNA: TGTGCCAGTAGTATAGGGGGCCCGACCAATGAGCAGTTCTTC. V is TRBV19 and J is TRBJ2-1; possible D gene TRBD1, 5 bases. CDR1 is LNHDA and CDR2 is SQIVND in the germline V gene (reference sequence). CDR3 length equals 14 residues. Trimming took 1 base from V and 6 from J, leaving 10 bases between them.

Points on this clonotype: A read error may explain this, as a much larger clone is one base away. The chain carries TRBV4-2 and TRBJ2-4; D is uncertain. CDR1 and CDR2 (germline): LGHNA, YNFKEQ. The V end lost 1 base, the J end lost 12 bases, and 19 bases lay between the germline ends. CDR3 length equals 15 residues. The CDR3 sequence: CASSQGSRWEGTQYF. In DNA form, the CDR3 reads TGTGCCAGCAGCCAAGGGAGCCGATGGGAAGGCACTCAGTACTTC.

The chain employs TRBV7-8 and TRBJ2-7, with 9 bases lining up with TRBD1. Trimming removed 5 bases from V and 2 bases from J; junction bases left unmatched: 7. Per germline, CDR1 SGHVS and CDR2 FQNEAQ. The CDR3 is 15 amino acids. As DNA, the CDR3 is TGTGCCAGCAGCCCGTACAGGGGGCCCACCTACGAGCAGTACTTC. Translation: CASSPYRGPTYEQYF.

This clonotype has at least ten counts. This chain joins TRBV12-3 or TRBV12-4 and TRBJ2-7; possibly TRBD1 for D (5 bases). The CDR3 length is 12 residues. Trimming pared 5 bases from V and 2 bases from J, leaving 7 bases between. CDR3 amino acids: CASSLTAYEQYF. The CDR3, as DNA: TGTGCCAGCAGTCTGACAGCCTACGAGCAGTACTTC.

The chain employs TRBV3-1 and TRBJ2-1; D unclear. Germline V CDR1 and CDR2: LGHDT, YNNKEL (reference sequence). V was trimmed by 3 bases and J by 8 bases, leaving 5 bases between them. CDR3 length: 11 residues. The CDR3, as DNA: TGTGCCAGCAGCCAGGGTCATGAGCAGTTCTTC. Protein product: CASSQGHEQFF.

The chain couples TRBV5-1 to TRBJ1-5, with D perhaps matching TRBD1 (5 bases). This CDR3 spans 15 amino acids. V was pared by 0 bases and J by 5 bases, with 12 bases between. Germline loops: CDR1 SGHRS, CDR2 YFSETQ. CDR3 nucleotide sequence: TGCGCCAGCAGCTTGGCGGGGGGTTTCGATCAGCCCCAGCATTTT. Its translation: CASSLAGGFDQPQHF.

This clonotype was seen only a few times. The chain recombines TRBV7-9 with TRBJ1-6, with unresolved D. Germline V lookup: CDR1 SEHNR, CDR2 FQNEAQ (reference sequence). V lost 2 bases, J lost 10 bases, and 6 bases lay in between. This CDR3 region has 12 residues. This chain's CDR3 is CASSLQASPLHF. Written as DNA, the CDR3 is TGTGCCAGCAGCTTACAGGCCTCACCCCTCCACTTT.

The rearrangement joins TRBV15 to TRBJ2-3; the D gene is possibly TRBD1 (5 bases). Germline V gene sequence: CDR1 LNHNV, CDR2 YYDKDF (reference sequence). The V end lost 5 bases, the J end lost 5 bases, and 17 bases lay between the germline ends. The CDR3 length is 15 residues. This CDR3 is CATSDGRGTRDTQYF. CDR3 in DNA: TGTGCCACCAGCGACGGAAGGGGCACGAGAGATACGCAGTATTTT. Filled out from reference TRBV15 and TRBJ2-3, the complete variable domain reads DAMVIQNPRYQVTQFGKPVTLSCSQTLNHNVMYWYQQKSSQAPKLLFHYYDKDFNNEADTPDNFQSRRPNTSFCFLDIRSPGLGDTAMYLCATSDGRGTRDTQYFGPGTRLTVL.

The chain recombines TRBV7-9 with TRBJ1-2; weak D call: TRBD1 (5 bases). V was cut by 4 bases and J by 7 bases, with 13 bases left in between. The CDR3 sequence is 13 residues long. CDR1 and CDR2 (germline): SEHNR, FQNEAQ (reference sequence). The CDR3 nucleotides are TGTGCCAGCAGCTCGGTGGCAGGGAGTGGCTACACCTTC. Amino acid sequence: CASSSVAGSGYTF.

The chain couples TRBV10-3 to TRBJ2-7, with D perhaps matching TRBD1 (6 bases). CDR1 and CDR2 (germline): ENHRY, SYGVKD. This CDR3 is built from 15 residues. V lost 6 bases to trimming and J lost 3 bases, with 18 bases between them. The CDR3 DNA is TGTGCCATCAGAGACGACAGGTCGGGTCGCTACGAGCAGTACTTC. Translated: CAIRDDRSGRYEQYF.

The chain links TRBV20-1 to TRBJ1-6; D not certain. The CDR3 has 13 amino acids. The ends were cut back, 4 bases at V and 10 bases at J, with 14 bases in the middle. The V gene's germline CDR1 is DFQATT and CDR2 SNEGSKA (reference sequence). CDR3 residues: CSATTGGPSPLHF. The CDR3 DNA reads TGCAGTGCTACTACGGGAGGGCCATCACCCCTCCACTTT.

The chain employs TRBV7-9 and TRBJ1-4, with D possibly TRBD1 on 6 matching bases. There are 14 residues in the CDR3. Germline lookup yields CDR1 SEHNR and CDR2 FQNEAQ (reference sequence). The V and J ends lost 3 bases and 7 bases respectively, with 12 bases between them. CDR3 coding DNA: TGTGCCAGCAGCTTTCAGGGGCGACGTGAAAAACTGTTTTTT. This gives the protein CASSFQGRREKLFF.

The chain has TRBV20-1 and TRBJ2-7; 8 bases line up with TRBD2. Germline lookup yields CDR1 DFQATT and CDR2 SNEGSKA (reference sequence). CDR3 size: 12 residues. Unmatched junction bases numbered 10, after V lost 5 bases and J lost 10 bases. The CDR3 DNA follows: TGCAGTGCTGAGGGGACTAGGCTCGAACAGTACTTC. It encodes CSAEGTRLEQYF.